These 3 T cell receptor delta chains were sequenced from one sample in a study of gamma-delta chains in newborns, infants, children. TCRdb repeated clone calling on the reads with CATT. The sample lists about 4,500 delta-chain clones, over 3% occurring once. Material: blood. Source of these receptors: a child who was a newborn, infant or young child, either healthy, febrile or measles-vaccinated (not recorded which).

A remark on this clone: TCRdb records a much larger clone's protein for this DNA, with a difference at residue 13 that likely arises from a read error; the protein given is the translation of the DNA. The CDR3: CACDTVGDTTAQPFF. The CDR3 nucleotides read TGTGCCTGTGACACCGTGGGGGATACGACAGCACAACCCTTCTTT. The gene calls are TRDV2 and TRDJ2; 11 bases line up with TRDD3. The CDR3 is made up of 15 amino acids. In germline, CDR1 is GEAIGNYY, CDR2 EKD.

A note on this clone: A junction end diverges from the germline sequence, so it may reflect a read error. V and J are TRDV2 and TRDJ3, with 8 bases fitting TRDD3. The CDR3 contains 21 residues. Germline V gene sequence: CDR1 GEAIGNYY, CDR2 EKD. The DNA for the CDR3 is TGTGCCTGTGACACCGTACTGGGGGGTATCTCGAGCTCCCGGGACACCCGACAGTTGTTTTTC. Translation gives CACDTVLGGISSSRDTRQLFF.

Details on this clone: A read error likely explains this, since a far larger clone differs by one base. The chain recombines TRDV2 with TRDJ3, with 13 bases matching TRDD3. Germline assignment: CDR1 GEAIGNYY and CDR2 EKD. The CDR3 extends over 19 amino acids. CDR3 DNA: TGTGCCTGTGACACGATTACTGGGGGATACGCCTGGGGCACCCGACAGATGTTTTTC. It encodes CACDTITGGYAWGTRQMFF.